This TCR beta chain appears in the sequencing data of a study of cytomegalovirus exposure and HLA in healthy donors. There are 14 residues in the CDR3. Germline CDR1 and CDR2: MGHRA and YSYEKL. Losses at the gene ends were 6 bases for V and 2 bases for J; bases not matched to a gene: 5. The PCR contained 60 Vbeta and 13 Jbeta primers. The method was immunoSEQ multiplex PCR; TCRdb's version includes in-frame clones alone and lacks a portion of them. The sample lists under 150,000 clones, around 70% occurring once. Participants comprised healthy donors of bone marrow. The chain is built from TRBV4-1 and TRBJ2-7; 9 bases agree with TRBD1. Sample: PBMCs. This TCR derives from a woman aged 40 to 55 in good health and CMV-seropositive. The CDR3 nucleotides read TGCGCCAGCAGGCCGGGACAGGGTCCCTACGAGCAGTACTTC. It encodes CASRPGQGPYEQYF.